The 24 T cell receptor beta chains reported below all come from one sample, sequenced in a study of pediatric ulcerative colitis. The rectum was sampled with one to two pinch biopsies at colonoscopy. Sequencing was performed with immunoSEQ multiplex PCR; in TCRdb, only in-frame clones are kept and a portion is missing. This sample has fewer than 12,000 clones, with roughly 82% found just once. Material: gut tissue. These receptor sequences come from a girl aged 5 to 17 who was a control in a study of pediatric ulcerative colitis.

J is TRBJ1-1 and V is TRBV11-2; D gene ambiguous. V shed 0 bases and J shed 9 bases, with 5 bases lying between them. This CDR3 region has 11 residues. Germline assignment: CDR1 SGHAT and CDR2 FQNNGV. The DNA of the CDR3 is TGTGCCAGCAGCTTAGAAGATAAAGCTTTCTTT. Translating gives CASSLEDKAFF.

V is TRBV6-4 and J is TRBJ2-1, with D perhaps TRBD2 (5 bases). This CDR3 comprises 15 residues. Germline V CDR1 and CDR2: MRHNA, SNTAGT. Trimming took 3 bases from V and 7 from J, leaving 16 bases between them. The chain's CDR3 is CASSEALEGGNEQFF. The CDR3 coding sequence is TGTGCCAGCAGTGAAGCGCTAGAGGGTGGGAATGAGCAGTTCTTC.

V is TRBV18 and J is TRBJ2-2; TRBD1 agrees at 9 bases. V dropped 3 bases and J dropped 5; count of bases not matched to a gene: 4. The germline CDR1 and CDR2 sequences are KGHSH and LQKENI. The length of the CDR3 is 15 residues. CDR3 protein: CASSPGTGKTGELFF. CDR3 in DNA: TGTGCCAGCTCACCGGGGACAGGGAAAACCGGGGAGCTGTTTTTT.

The chain recombines TRBV19 with TRBJ2-2, with D possibly matching TRBD1 (5 bases). V lost 11 bases to trimming and J lost 5 bases, with 18 bases between them. Germline V gene lookup returns CDR1 LNHDA and CDR2 SQIVND (reference sequence). CDR3 length: 14 residues. In DNA, the CDR3 is TGTGCCTCTAAGCAGGGCTCAGCTACCGGGGAGCTGTTTTTT. Translating it yields CASKQGSATGELFF.

J is TRBJ2-2 and V is TRBV19; TRBD1 matches at 7 bases. V shed 9 bases, J shed 2 bases, and the junction held 12 bases outside the gene matches. CDR1 LNHDA and CDR2 SQIVND come from the germline V gene (reference sequence). The CDR3 totals 16 residues. Here the CDR3 DNA reads TGTGCCAGCCAGCCGGGACAGCGCCTAAACACCGGGGAGCTGTTTTTT. The encoded protein is CASQPGQRLNTGELFF.

This rearrangement joins TRBV30 to TRBJ2-7; 7 bases are shared with TRBD1. The CDR3 is 14 amino acids. Germline-derived CDR1 and CDR2 are GTSNPN and SVGIG (reference sequence). The V and J ends lost 1 base and 2 bases, in that order; junction bases with no gene match: 5. This CDR3 is CAWSGWQGAYEQYF. The DNA for the CDR3 is TGTGCCTGGAGTGGTTGGCAGGGGGCCTACGAGCAGTACTTC.

The gene calls are TRBV7-2 and TRBJ1-2; 7 bases agree with TRBD1. The V gene's germline CDR1 is SGHTA and CDR2 FQGNSA. The CDR3 is made up of 15 amino acids. V was clipped by 2 bases and J by 4 bases; unmatched bases: 7. The CDR3: CASSLSYGDSYGYTF. The CDR3 DNA reads TGTGCCAGCAGCTTAAGCTACGGGGACAGCTATGGCTACACCTTC.

The CDR3 DNA is TGTGCCTGGAGAGGGGGGAAAGGGTATGGCTACACCTTC. It specifies CAWRGGKGYGYTF. The chain uses TRBV30 and TRBJ1-2, with D possibly being TRBD1 (6 bases). Between the trimmed V and J ends, which lost 3 bases and 5 bases, there was a span of 13 bases. The CDR3 is 13 residues long. Looked up from germline, CDR1 is GTSNPN and CDR2 is SVGIG (reference sequence).

As DNA, the CDR3 is TGTGCCAGCGACGGCGGGAGGTGGGGGAATGAGCAGTTCTTC. It codes for CASDGGRWGNEQFF. This chain links TRBV9 with TRBJ2-1; 8 bases map to TRBD2. The CDR3 runs 14 residues. V lost 7 bases to trimming and J lost 7 bases; unmatched junction nucleotides: 10. Per the germline V gene, CDR1 is SGDLS and CDR2 is YYNGEE.

In its sample, this clone was seen once. The V call is TRBV11-2, the J call TRBJ1-6; 8 bases are shared with TRBD1. The germline CDR1 and CDR2 sequences are SGHAT and FQNNGV. The CDR3 has 14 amino acids. Trimming removed 3 bases from V and 9 bases from J; junction bases left unmatched: 4. In DNA form, the CDR3 reads TGTGCCAGCAGCTTCGGACAGGGTAGTTCACCCCTCCACTTT. It encodes CASSFGQGSSPLHF.

This chain uses TRBV9 with TRBJ2-2; a possible D gene is TRBD1 (5 bases). The CDR3 loop spans 14 amino acids. The germline V gene encodes CDR1 SGDLS and CDR2 YYNGEE. V shed 0 bases and J shed 4 bases, with 7 bases lying between them. The DNA of the CDR3 is TGTGCCAGCAGCGTAGAGACAGTCACCGGGGAGCTGTTTTTT. Its protein product is CASSVETVTGELFF. The whole variable domain, remainder taken from reference TRBV9 and TRBJ2-2, is DSGVTQTPKHLITATGQRVTLRCSPRSGDLSVYWYQQSLDQGLQFLIQYYNGEERAKGNILERFSAQQFPDLHSELNLSSLELGDSALYFCASSVETVTGELFFGEGSRLTVL.

This clone was detected only a few times. The genes are TRBV28 and TRBJ1-2; 11 nucleotides line up with TRBD1. The trim removed 3 bases at V and 13 bases at J, leaving 7 bases unmatched. The germline V gene has CDR1 MDHEN and CDR2 SYDVKM. This CDR3 spans 13 amino acids. CDR3 sequence reads: CASSFRTGGSGTF. CDR3 nucleotide sequence: TGTGCCAGCAGTTTCAGGACAGGGGGCAGTGGCACCTTC.

The chain couples TRBV6-1 to TRBJ2-5, with a possible D match to TRBD1 (6 bases). The V end lost 6 bases, the J end lost 5 bases, and 13 bases lay between the germline ends. The CDR3 is 13 residues long. CDR1 MNHNS and CDR2 SASEGT come from the germline V gene. CDR3 residues: CASSLQGAETQYF. CDR3 in DNA: TGTGCCAGCAGCCTACAGGGAGCGGAGACCCAGTACTTC.

This clone was counted once. This chain joins TRBV7-8 and TRBJ1-2, with 8 positions matching TRBD1. The CDR3 totals 17 residues. V shed 0 bases and J 4 bases; nucleotides not matched to a gene: 10. Germline V gene lookup returns CDR1 SGHVS and CDR2 FQNEAQ. In DNA, the CDR3 is TGTGCCAGCAGCTTAGCGGAAACAGGACAGGGATTCTATGGCTACACCTTC. Translating it yields CASSLAETGQGFYGYTF. Based on the CDR3 plus reference TRBV7-8 and TRBJ1-2, the full variable domain is GAGVSQSPRYKVAKRGQDVALRCDPISGHVSLFWYQQALGQGPEFLTYFQNEAQLDKSGLPSDRFFAERPEGSVSTLKIQRTQQEDSAVYLCASSLAETGQGFYGYTFGSGTRLTVV.

As regards this clone: A junction end diverges from the germline sequence, so it may reflect a read error. Other DNA sequences in this specimen translate into the identical CDR3. The CDR3 region is CAMWDRVVREAQYF. CDR3 coding DNA: TGCGCTATGTGGGACAGGGTTGTGAGAGAGGCCCAGTACTTC. This chain links TRBV5-4 with TRBJ2-5; 9 bases line up with TRBD1. The CDR3 length is 14 residues. Germline V gene data show CDR1 as SGHNT and CDR2 as YYREEE (reference sequence).

CDR3 bases: TGTGCCAGCAGCTTAGAGTGGGCTCAACAAGAGACCCAGTACTTC. Translated, it gives CASSLEWAQQETQYF. This chain joins TRBV5-6 and TRBJ2-5; D not certain. The V end lost 2 bases, the J end lost 2 bases, and 13 bases lay between the germline ends. CDR1 and CDR2 (germline): SGHDT, YYEEEE. The CDR3 is 15 amino acids.

This sequence joins TRBV28 and TRBJ2-3; D unclear. V lost 3 bases and J 6 bases, leaving 4 bases between the germline ends. Germline-derived CDR1 and CDR2 are MDHEN and SYDVKM. The CDR3 has 11 residues. CDR3 nucleotides: TGTGCCAGCAGTTTCTGGGATACGCAGTATTTT. Translation: CASSFWDTQYF. Together with reference TRBV28 and TRBJ2-3, the CDR3 gives the full variable domain: DVKVTQSSRYLVKRTGEKVFLECVQDMDHENMFWYRQDPGLGLRLIYFSYDVKMKEKGDIPEGYSVSREKKERFSLILESASTNQTSMYLCASSFWDTQYFGPGTRLTVL.

The V gene is TRBV10-2, the J gene TRBJ1-1; D is unresolved. Germline V gene sequence: CDR1 WSHSY, CDR2 SAAADI. With 3 bases removed from V and 4 bases from J, the gap between germline ends came to 18 bases. The CDR3 totals 16 residues. As DNA, the CDR3 is TGCGCCAGCAGTGATATGAGAAGGGCCGGCGGCACTGAAGCTTTCTTT. It yields the protein CASSDMRRAGGTEAFF.

The chain combines TRBV9 with TRBJ2-7; 7 bases map to TRBD2. This CDR3 region has 16 residues. Germline V lookup: CDR1 SGDLS, CDR2 YYNGEE. The junction had 13 bases not matched to a gene; V was cut back by 3 bases and J by 4 bases. The CDR3 loop reads CASSEAFGREQYEQYF. In DNA, the CDR3 is TGTGCCAGCAGCGAGGCCTTTGGGCGGGAGCAGTACGAGCAGTACTTC.

V and J are TRBV2 and TRBJ1-3; D is unclear. Germline CDR1 is SNHLY and CDR2 is FYNNEI. The CDR3 contains 14 residues. In DNA form, the CDR3 reads TGTGCTAGCGGGAAGAGGCCCTCTGGAAACACCATATATTTT. Its translation: CASGKRPSGNTIYF.

V usage is TRBV28 and J usage is TRBJ1-2; D gene ambiguous. This CDR3 spans 11 amino acids. The V and J ends lost 3 bases and 8 bases respectively, with 7 bases between them. Germline loops: CDR1 MDHEN, CDR2 SYDVKM. The CDR3 region is CASSFPTGYTF. The CDR3 nucleotides read TGTGCCAGCAGTTTCCCGACAGGCTACACCTTC.

The genes are TRBV30 and TRBJ2-1; D is unresolved. The V and J ends lost 4 bases and 9 bases respectively, with 13 bases between them. This CDR3 region has 12 residues. The germline V gene encodes CDR1 GTSNPN and CDR2 SVGIG (reference sequence). CDR3 sequence: CAWMGQHGEQFF. The CDR3 DNA follows: TGTGCCTGGATGGGCCAACACGGTGAGCAGTTCTTC.

J is TRBJ2-3 and V is TRBV5-1; 12 bases line up with TRBD2. The CDR3 has 16 amino acids. J was trimmed by 6 bases and V by 3 bases; bases with no gene match: 8. Germline V gives CDR1 SGHRS, CDR2 YFSETQ. The CDR3 is CASSSKTSGRIDTQYF. CDR3 DNA: TGCGCCAGCAGCTCCAAGACTAGCGGGAGAATTGATACGCAGTATTTT. Looking up the rest from reference TRBV5-1 and TRBJ2-3 gives the full variable domain: KAGVTQTPRYLIKTRGQQVTLSCSPISGHRSVSWYQQTPGQGLQFLFEYFSETQRNKGNFPGRFSGRQFSNSRSEMNVSTLELGDSALYLCASSSKTSGRIDTQYFGPGTRLTVL.

The chain uses TRBV7-2 and TRBJ2-3; TRBD2 agrees at 7 bases. Germline values: CDR1 SGHTA, CDR2 FQGNSA. This CDR3 has 14 residues. After removal of 1 base from V and 5 bases from J, the junction contained 3 bases not matched to a gene. CDR3 DNA sequence: TGTGCCAGCAGCTTAGGGCAGCGGGGAGATACGCAGTATTTT. This codes for CASSLGQRGDTQYF.